The entry that follows covers one T cell receptor (beta chain) sequence. Its antigen is as yet unknown. Then a second PCR, running about 6 to 11 cycles, was carried out with a sample-barcoded 5' primer and a J-beta primer mix. MiXCR was run by TCRdb on the 5' RACE reads, yielding one entry per CDR3 protein. The data contain over a million distinct CDR3 sequences, approximately 60% of them singletons. The data originate from a study of blood T cells in healthy people across ages. Study-level findings and limits: Lack of knowledge of donor CMV status possibly confounded expanded clonotype changes.

This CDR3 comprises 12 residues. V lost 3 bases and J lost 11; bases outside the gene matches: 6. Germline loops: CDR1 SQVTM, CDR2 ANQGSEA. Caucasian, healthy and from Russia, the donors were aged between roughly 6 and 95. Total RNA, at least 5 micrograms per sample, was extracted from PBMCs. Sequencing was done on a sample of blood. The chain has TRBV29-1 and TRBJ2-1, with 8 bases identical to TRBD2. This TCR came from a man younger than 35 in good health. The CDR3 DNA reads as TGCAGCGTTGATAGCGGGACCGCTCAGCAGTTCTTC. It yields the protein CSVDSGTAQQFF.